Only a few counts were recorded for the clone carrying this T cell receptor beta chain. Germline values: CDR1 SGHRS, CDR2 YFSETQ. V shed 4 bases, J shed 2 bases, and the junction held 10 bases outside the gene matches. This CDR3 is 17 amino acids long. MiXCR, run by TCRdb on the 5' RACE reads, gives a single entry per CDR3 protein. The sample lists 500,000 to 550,000 distinct CDR3 sequences, roughly 22% occurring once. This record belongs to a study of T cells after yellow fever vaccination. This sample comprised PBMCs, obtained approximately 20 days after the first yellow fever vaccination. This rearrangement joins TRBV5-1 to TRBJ2-2, with TRBD2 identical over 8 bases. The receptor was derived from a man aged 18 to 29 who received the YFV17D yellow fever vaccine. This CDR3 is CASSLVFGGANTGELFF. CDR3 DNA sequence: TGCGCCAGCAGCCTAGTATTCGGGGGGGCCAACACCGGGGAGCTGTTTTTT.